These T cell receptor beta chains were read from a single sample in a study of shared clonotypes between healthy human individuals. Repertoires were generated with immunoSEQ multiplex PCR, while TCRdb's copy carries only in-frame clones and drops some. The sample includes about 2.3 million clones, 85% to 95% of them seen just once. Sequencing used naive CD4+ T cells from PBMCs. Receptor source: a man younger than 35 in good health. Some clones in this sample may be carry-over from other donors' samples. The CDR3 runs from the conserved cysteine through the conserved F or W. Each record gives: clone size, J gene, V gene, D gene, CDR3 DNA, CDR3 protein. The D gene is left open where the match is weak. Size tells how often a clone was seen (once, few, many) or the class of an expanded clone, and some rows leave it out.

. TRBJ2-7 TRBV28 . TGTGCCAGCGGCACTCCGGGGATCTATTCCTACGAGCAGTACTTC CASGTPGIYSYEQYF
. TRBJ2-1 TRBV25-1 TRBD2 TGTGCCAGCAGTGAATTGTCCAGCGGGATCTACAATGAGCAGTTCTTC CASSELSSGIYNEQFF
. TRBJ1-1 TRBV6-5 . TGTGCCAGCAGCCACGACTGGGTCAGCTCCACTGAAGCTTTCTTT CASSHDWVSSTEAFF
. TRBJ2-5 TRBV7-2 . TGTGCCAGCAGCTACCGACAGGTTCAAGAGACCCAGTACTTC CASSYRQVQETQYF
. TRBJ2-1 TRBV6-1 TRBD2 TGTGCCAGCAGTGAATGGAGACTAGCGGGACTGGATAATGAGCAGTTCTTC CASSEWRLAGLDNEQFF
. TRBJ2-1 TRBV27 TRBD2 TGTGCCAGCAGTGCCCATCTAGCGGGAGAAGGAGTAGATGAGCAGTTCTTC CASSAHLAGEGVDEQFF
. TRBJ2-1 TRBV4-1 . TGCGCCAGCAGCCAAGATCGGGGGGCGGGTTACAATGAGCAGTTCTTC CASSQDRGAGYNEQFF
. TRBJ1-1 TRBV18 TRBD1 TGTGCCAGCTCACCATTATCCGGACAGGGGAGCACTGAAGCTTTCTTT CASSPLSGQGSTEAFF
. TRBJ2-5 TRBV5-1 . TGCGCCAGCAGCTTGTTTCTCGGAGAGACCCAGTACTTC CASSLFLGETQYF
. TRBJ2-3 TRBV18 . TGTGCCAGCTCACCGACTAGTGGCCGCACAGATACGCAGTATTTT CASSPTSGRTDTQYF
once TRBJ1-1 TRBV28 . TGTGCCAGCAGTTTACCAGCTTTGAACACTGAAGCTTTCTTT CASSLPALNTEAFF
. TRBJ2-5 TRBV18 TRBD2 TGTGCCAGCTCACCGCTAGCGGGGAACCAAGAGACCCAGTACTTC CASSPLAGNQETQYF
. TRBJ2-1 TRBV2 TRBD2 TGTGCCAGCTCGACTAGCGGGGTTTACAATGAGCAGTTCTTC CASSTSGVYNEQFF
. TRBJ2-1 TRBV7-2 . TGTGCCAGCAGCTTAGCGTCACTCGACTACAATGAGCAGTTCTTC CASSLASLDYNEQFF
once TRBJ2-2 TRBV5-1 . TGCGCCAGCAGCTTGGGCACGAACACCGGGGAGCTGTTTTTT CASSLGTNTGELFF
. TRBJ2-1 TRBV2 TRBD2 TGTGCCAGCAGGGAAGGGACTAGCGGGAACTACAATGAGCAGTTCTTC CASREGTSGNYNEQFF
. TRBJ2-1 TRBV11-3 TRBD2 TGTGCCAGCAGCCCAGGGACTAGCGGGAGAACGGAGCAGTTCTTC CASSPGTSGRTEQFF
. TRBJ2-1 TRBV7-8 . TGTGCCAGCAGCTTAAAACCCAGTCCTTACAATGAGCAGTTCTTC CASSLKPSPYNEQFF
. TRBJ1-1 TRBV5-1 . TGCGCCAGCAGCTCAATCGGGGGCACTGAAGCTTTCTTT CASSSIGGTEAFF
. TRBJ2-5 TRBV5-1 . TGCGCCAGCAGCTTACGCAGCAAACTTTACCAAGAGACCCAGTACTTC CASSLRSKLYQETQYF
. TRBJ2-7 TRBV28 TRBD2 TGTGCCAGCAGTCCCCCGGTCCGGGAGGGTACCTACGAGCAGTACTTC CASSPPVREGTYEQYF
. TRBJ2-1 TRBV2 TRBD1 TGTGCCAGCAGTGATGAGGGGGCCTCCTACAATGAGCAGTTCTTC CASSDEGASYNEQFF
once TRBJ2-3 TRBV7-9 . TGTGCCAGCAGCTTAGCGGGGGGTACGCAGTATTTT CASSLAGGTQYF
few TRBJ1-5 TRBV9 TRBD1 TGTGCCAGCAGTTACGGACAGGGACTTAATCAGCCCCAGCATTTT CASSYGQGLNQPQHF
. TRBJ2-7 TRBV6-1 TRBD2 TGTGCCAGCAGGGCACTAGCGGGAGGTACCTACGAGCAGTACTTC CASRALAGGTYEQYF
once TRBJ1-1 TRBV2 . TGTGCCAGCAGTTCTATTGGACTGAACACTGAAGCTTTCTTT CASSSIGLNTEAFF
few TRBJ1-2 TRBV28 . TGTGCCAGCTCCCGGATGGGCTATGGCTACACCTTC CASSRMGYGYTF
. TRBJ2-2 TRBV29-1 . TGCAGCGTCCGGGGACTTCTATCCACCGGGGAGCTGTTTTTT CSVRGLLSTGELFF
. TRBJ1-2 TRBV28 TRBD1 TGTGCCAGCACCCGATGGAGCGCCGGACAGGAGAGGGGCTACACCTTC CASTRWSAGQERGYTF
. TRBJ2-2 TRBV11-2 . TGTGCCAGCAGCTTAGAATGGCCATACACCGGGGAGCTGTTTTTT CASSLEWPYTGELFF
. TRBJ1-1 TRBV6-5 . TGTGCCAGCAGTGAGAGAACTGAAGCTTTCTTT CASSERTEAFF
. TRBJ1-4 TRBV7-8 TRBD1 TGTGCCAGCAGCTCTAGGGACAGGGTGTCTACTAATGAAAAACTGTTTTTT CASSSRDRVSTNEKLFF
. TRBJ2-1 TRBV6-6 TRBD2 TGTGCCAGCAGTTACCAGCCTAGCGGGAGACACAATGAGCAGTTCTTC CASSYQPSGRHNEQFF
. TRBJ2-2 TRBV5-1 TRBD1 TGCGCCAGCAGCTTGGTTCCAGGGGGCGACACCGGGGAGCTGTTTTTT CASSLVPGGDTGELFF
. TRBJ1-4 TRBV15 . TGTGCCACCAGCAACCTCAGGGCAGAGGGTGAAAAACTGTTTTTT CATSNLRAEGEKLFF
. TRBJ2-5 TRBV10-3 TRBD2 TGTGCCATCAGTGAGTCCCCCCCCCGACCCCTCACTAGCGCTCAAGAGACCCAGTACTTC CAISESPPRPLTSAQETQYF
. TRBJ2-5 TRBV2 TRBD1 TGTGCCTTTTGGGACAGGGGGGAGACCCAGTACTTC CAFWDRGETQYF